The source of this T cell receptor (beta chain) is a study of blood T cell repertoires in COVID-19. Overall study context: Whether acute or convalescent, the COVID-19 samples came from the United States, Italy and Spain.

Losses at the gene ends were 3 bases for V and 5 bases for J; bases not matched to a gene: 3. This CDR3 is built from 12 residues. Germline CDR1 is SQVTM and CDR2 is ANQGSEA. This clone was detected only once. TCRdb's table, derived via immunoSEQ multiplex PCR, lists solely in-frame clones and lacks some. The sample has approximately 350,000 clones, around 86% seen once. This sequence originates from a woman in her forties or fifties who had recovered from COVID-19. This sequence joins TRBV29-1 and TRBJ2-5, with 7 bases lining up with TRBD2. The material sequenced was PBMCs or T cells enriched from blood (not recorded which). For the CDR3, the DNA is TGCAGCGTTGACCGTAGCGGGGAGACCCAGTACTTC. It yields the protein CSVDRSGETQYF. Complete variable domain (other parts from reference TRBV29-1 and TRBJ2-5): SAVISQKPSRDICQRGTSLTIQCQVDSQVTMMFWYRQQPGQSLTLIATANQGSEATYESGFVIDKFPISRPNLTFSTLTVSNMSPEDSSIYLCSVDRSGETQYFGPGTRLLVL.